The clone carrying this T cell receptor beta chain occurred a few times. From RNA transcripts, TCR beta CDR3 regions were amplified. HTBI primers were used for first-round RT-PCR of the TCR CDR3. MiXCR, run by TCRdb on the multiplex PCR reads, gives a single entry per CDR3 protein. The sample has around 280,000 distinct CDR3 sequences, 13% seen once. Germline CDR1 KGHDR, CDR2 SFDVKD. The CDR3 spans 16 residues. Losses at the gene ends were 3 bases for V and 5 bases for J; bases not matched to a gene: 6. This record belongs to a study of T cells in Graves' hyperthyroidism and ophthalmopathy. The chain is built from TRBV24-1 and TRBJ2-3; TRBD1 agrees at 11 bases. Material: blood. The origin of this receptor is a woman between 25 and 40 years old with Graves' hyperthyroidism that later progressed to Graves' ophthalmopathy. CDR3 amino acids: CATSDIGTGGRDTQYF. The CDR3 DNA reads as TGTGCCACCAGTGATATCGGGACAGGGGGGAGAGATACGCAGTATTTT.